This T cell receptor (beta chain) was sequenced during a study of cytomegalovirus exposure and HLA in healthy donors. As for the study in general: From donors who were HLA-typed, an early data release held approximately 91 million unique TCRs. Study-level findings and limits: Confirmation in vitro established that a few CMV-associated chains were specific for CMV antigens. Accounts indicate the classifier identified cytomegalovirus status with strong specificity and sensitivity.

Remarks on this clone: Its antigen remains unidentified.

Each donor was nominally healthy when sampled (though unrecorded immune exposures were likely). The primer mix had 60 Vbeta and 13 Jbeta primers. Data came from immunoSEQ multiplex PCR; TCRdb stores just in-frame clones and leaves some out. The sample gives more than 150,000 clones, approximately 80% of which show up once; about 1.4% is in the top ten. Trimming at V came to 3 bases and at J to 7 bases, leaving 6 bases not matched to a gene. The CDR3 totals 16 residues. The germline V gene encodes CDR1 MGHDK and CDR2 SYGVNS. Input material: PBMCs. The TCR was taken from a girl between 10 and 17 years old in good health and CMV-seropositive. The chain joins TRBV25-1 to TRBJ2-1; TRBD2 agrees at 13 bases. The CDR3 nucleotides read TGTGCCAGCAGTGATCCTCGGACTAGCGGGAGAAATGAGCAGTTCTTC. Translating gives CASSDPRTSGRNEQFF. Using reference TRBV25-1 and TRBJ2-1 for the parts outside the CDR3, the full variable domain is EADIYQTPRYLVIGTGKKITLECSQTMGHDKMYWYQQDPGMELHLIHYSYGVNSTEKGDLSSESTVSRIRTEHFPLTLESARPSHTSQYLCASSDPRTSGRNEQFFGPGTRLTVL.